This entry is about one T cell receptor beta chain. What it binds is not known. TRB was amplified from about 270 ng of peripheral blood genomic DNA per sample. The data stem from a study of T cell clusters in autoimmune cytopenias. Overall study results and limits: Clustering suggested that physiological T cell clusters were missing in primary autoimmune cytopenia patients. A dominant lymphoma-associated repertoire apparently masked the cluster-lack signature in secondary cytopenia versus chronic lymphocytic leukemia.

The CDR3 covers 16 residues. TRB was amplified by touch-down multiplex PCR, primer pools A and B combined. Using the multiplex PCR reads, TCRdb records one entry per CDR3 protein without DNA. Its table records 1,500 to 2,000 distinct CDR3 sequences. The same data also contributed to another study, on T cell repertoires in aging, cancer and after chemotherapy. That work contributes: Healthy donor repertoires were recorded over several months to years and showed clear clonal overlap. The whole study produced a dataset of some 9 million TCR reads.

The rearrangement uses TRBV21-1 and TRBJ2-7; no DNA is available, so the TRBD2 call from TCRdb remains unchecked. TRBV21-1 counts as a pseudogene. Sequencing used peripheral blood. The TCR comes from a human donor in good health. CDR3 amino acids: CASTGETSGRRYEQYF.